This TCR beta chain was observed in a study of shared clonotypes between healthy human individuals. Across the study: Per donor, three plates held CD4 naive cells, three held CD4 memory, two held CD8 naive and one held CD8 memory.

Germline CDR1 reads SQVTM; CDR2 reads ANQGSEA. The V end was cut by 4 bases, the J end by 1 base, with 7 bases between. The length of the CDR3 is 12 residues. Sorted-subset replicate PCR reactions were performed with around 210 ng DNA, corresponding to roughly 30,000 T cell genomes. The method was immunoSEQ multiplex PCR; TCRdb's version includes in-frame clones alone and lacks a portion of them. The data contain about 1.5 million clones, approximately 98% of them singletons. About this clone itself: Its antigen is unknown.

Broader study findings: Estimated clonotype richness was generally higher in naive than memory subsets.

This TCR derives from a man aged 25 to 40 in good health. The sequencing sample was made of naive CD4+ T cells sorted from blood. The subset here: CD45RA+ positively selected. The rearrangement links TRBV29-1 to TRBJ2-5; TRBD1 might be the D (5 bases). Here the CDR3 DNA reads TGCAGCGTTGCCAGGGCCCAAGAGACCCAGTACTTC. Translating gives CSVARAQETQYF.